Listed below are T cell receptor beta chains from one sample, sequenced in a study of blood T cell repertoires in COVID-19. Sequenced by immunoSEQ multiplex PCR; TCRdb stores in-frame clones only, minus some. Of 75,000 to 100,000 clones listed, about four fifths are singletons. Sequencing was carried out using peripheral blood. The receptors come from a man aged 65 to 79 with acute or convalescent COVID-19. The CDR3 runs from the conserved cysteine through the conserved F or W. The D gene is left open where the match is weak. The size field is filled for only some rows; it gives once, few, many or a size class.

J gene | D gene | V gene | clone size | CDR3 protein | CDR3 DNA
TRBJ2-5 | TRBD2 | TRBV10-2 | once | CASRSSGRETQYF | TGCGCCAGCAGGTCTAGCGGGAGAGAGACCCAGTACTTC
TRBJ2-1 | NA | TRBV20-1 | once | CSALLSNEQFF | TGCAGTGCCCTCCTCTCCAATGAGCAGTTCTTC
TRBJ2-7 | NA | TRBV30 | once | CAWSPGSTRYEQYF | TGTGCCTGGAGCCCGGGATCTACTCGCTACGAGCAGTACTTC
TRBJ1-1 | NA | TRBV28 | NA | CASASRGNTEAFF | TGTGCCAGCGCATCCAGGGGGAACACTGAAGCTTTCTTT
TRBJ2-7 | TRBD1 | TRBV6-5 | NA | CASARPGQGYEQYF | TGTGCCAGCGCTCGGCCGGGACAGGGTTACGAGCAGTACTTC
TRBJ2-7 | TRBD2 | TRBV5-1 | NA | CASSFISGSYEQYF | TGCGCCAGCAGTTTTATTAGCGGGTCCTACGAGCAGTACTTC
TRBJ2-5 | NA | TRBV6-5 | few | CASRSHDRGETQYF | TGTGCCAGCAGGTCGCATGACAGAGGAGAGACCCAGTACTTC
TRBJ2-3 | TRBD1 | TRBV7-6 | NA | CASRRTGGGTDTQYF | TGTGCCAGCAGACGTACAGGGGGCGGCACAGATACGCAGTATTTT
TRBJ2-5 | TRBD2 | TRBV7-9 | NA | CASSFGAGGWETQYF | TGTGCCAGCAGCTTTGGTGCGGGGGGCTGGGAGACCCAGTACTTC
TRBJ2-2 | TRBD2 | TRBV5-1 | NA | CASASGAGGFFGTGELFF | TGCGCCAGCGCCTCCGGGGCGGGAGGGTTCTTTGGCACCGGGGAGCTGTTTTTT
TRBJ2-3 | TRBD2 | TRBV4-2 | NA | CASSQTGGGYPTDTQYF | TGTGCCAGCAGCCAGACGGGGGGTGGCTACCCAACAGATACGCAGTATTTT
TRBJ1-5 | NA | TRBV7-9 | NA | CASSPTSSGDQPQHF | TGTGCCAGCAGCCCCACCTCGTCGGGAGATCAGCCCCAGCATTTT
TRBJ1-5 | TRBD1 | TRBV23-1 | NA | CASSPTTGRYSNQPQHF | TGCGCCAGCAGTCCTACGACAGGGCGGTATAGCAATCAGCCCCAGCATTTT
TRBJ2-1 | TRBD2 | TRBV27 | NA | CASSTSGIYNEQFF | TGTGCCAGCAGTACTAGCGGGATATACAATGAGCAGTTCTTC
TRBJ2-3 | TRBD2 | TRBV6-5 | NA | CASSYGSGSNADTQYF | TGTGCCAGCAGTTACGGTAGCGGGAGTAACGCAGATACGCAGTATTTT
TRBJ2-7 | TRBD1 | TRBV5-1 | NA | CASSFGGQGDGEQYF | TGCGCCAGCAGCTTCGGGGGACAGGGGGATGGCGAGCAGTACTTC
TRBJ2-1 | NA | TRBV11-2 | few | CASSLDLSNEQFF | TGTGCCAGCAGCTTAGACCTCAGCAATGAGCAGTTCTTC
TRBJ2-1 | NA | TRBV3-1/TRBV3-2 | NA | CASSQTRGGIYNEQFF | TGTGCCAGCAGCCAGACTCGCGGGGGCATTTACAATGAGCAGTTCTTC
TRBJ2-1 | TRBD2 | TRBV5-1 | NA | CASSSRLAGNNEQFF | TGCGCCAGCAGTAGCAGGCTAGCGGGAAACAATGAGCAGTTCTTC
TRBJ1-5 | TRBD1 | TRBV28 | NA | CASSFRGPGLLPQHF | TGTGCCAGCAGTTTCAGGGGGCCAGGTTTGCTTCCCCAGCATTTT
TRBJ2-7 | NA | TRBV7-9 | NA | CASSLALNPRYHEQYF | TGTGCCAGCAGCTTAGCGCTAAACCCAAGATACCACGAGCAGTACTTC
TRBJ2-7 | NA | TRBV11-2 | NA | CASSTGYEQYF | TGTGCCAGCAGCACGGGTTACGAGCAGTACTTC
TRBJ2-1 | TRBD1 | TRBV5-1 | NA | CASSLGTGGYNEQFF | TGCGCCAGCAGCTTGGGGACAGGGGGGTACAATGAGCAGTTCTTC
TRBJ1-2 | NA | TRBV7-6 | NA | CASSLEVRGDDGYTF | TGTGCCAGCAGCTTAGAGGTCAGGGGCGATGATGGCTACACCTTC
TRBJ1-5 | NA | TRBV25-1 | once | CASSTTLGGQPQHF | TGTGCCAGCAGTACGACTCTCGGAGGGCAGCCCCAGCATTTT
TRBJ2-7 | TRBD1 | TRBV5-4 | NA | CASSRTGSYEQYF | TGTGCCAGCAGCAGGACAGGTTCCTACGAGCAGTACTTC
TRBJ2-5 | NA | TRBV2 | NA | CASSEGGGGQTQYF | TGTGCCAGCAGTGAAGGGGGAGGGGGACAGACCCAGTACTTC
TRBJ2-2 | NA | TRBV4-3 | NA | CASSQDPQGSTGELFF | TGCGCCAGCAGCCAAGACCCGCAGGGTAGCACCGGGGAGCTGTTTTTT
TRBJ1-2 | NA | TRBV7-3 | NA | CASSLKGRGTF | TGTGCCAGCAGCTTAAAAGGCCGGGGCACCTTC
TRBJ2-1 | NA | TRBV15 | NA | CATSKLNEQFF | TGTGCCACCAGCAAACTGAATGAGCAGTTCTTC
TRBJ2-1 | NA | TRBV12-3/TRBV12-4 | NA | CASSAQQGNEQFF | TGTGCCAGCAGTGCCCAACAGGGTAATGAGCAGTTCTTC
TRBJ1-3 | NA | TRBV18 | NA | CASSPDRGVTIYF | TGTGCCAGCTCCCCCGACCGGGGGGTCACCATATATTTT
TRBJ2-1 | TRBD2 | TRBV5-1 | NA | CASSFGLAGAYNEQFF | TGCGCCAGCAGCTTTGGACTAGCGGGAGCCTACAATGAGCAGTTCTTC
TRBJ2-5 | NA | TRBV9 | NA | CASSVQGSETQYF | TGTGCCAGCAGCGTACAGGGATCCGAGACCCAGTACTTC
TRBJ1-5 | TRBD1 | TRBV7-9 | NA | CASSPAVGTVNQPQHF | TGTGCCAGCAGCCCAGCGGTAGGGACAGTCAATCAGCCCCAGCATTTT
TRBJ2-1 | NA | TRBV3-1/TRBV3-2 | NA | CASSLPTVRRGDYNEQFF | TGTGCCAGCAGCCTCCCTACCGTCAGAAGGGGCGATTACAATGAGCAGTTCTTC
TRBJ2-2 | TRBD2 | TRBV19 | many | CASSIGGLAGAGELFF | TGTGCCAGTAGTATAGGGGGACTAGCGGGAGCCGGGGAGCTGTTTTTT
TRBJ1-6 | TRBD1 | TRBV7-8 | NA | CASSLYGTGPRDGSPLHF | TGTGCCAGCAGCTTATATGGGACAGGGCCACGAGATGGATCACCCCTCCACTTT
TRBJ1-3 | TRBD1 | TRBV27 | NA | CASSLSGSGGSGNTIYF | TGTGCCAGCAGTTTATCTGGGTCAGGGGGCTCTGGAAACACCATATATTTT
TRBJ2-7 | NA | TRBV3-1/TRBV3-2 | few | CASSQQGGYEQYF | TGTGCCAGCAGCCAACAGGGCGGCTACGAGCAGTACTTC
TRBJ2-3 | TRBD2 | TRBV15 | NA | CATSRGTSGITDTQYF | TGTGCCACCAGCAGGGGGACTAGCGGGATTACAGATACGCAGTATTTT
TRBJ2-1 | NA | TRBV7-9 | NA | CASSGSFLATHNEQFF | TGTGCCAGCAGCGGAAGCTTCCTAGCGACCCACAATGAGCAGTTCTTC
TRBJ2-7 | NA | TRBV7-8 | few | CASSFPGSKQYF | TGTGCCAGCAGCTTCCCAGGGTCCAAGCAGTACTTC
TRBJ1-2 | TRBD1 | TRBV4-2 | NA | CASSQDTDRAYGYTF | TGTGCCAGCAGCCAGGATACCGACAGGGCCTATGGCTACACCTTC
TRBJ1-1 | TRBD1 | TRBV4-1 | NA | CASSQGDRYTEAFF | TGCGCCAGCAGCCAAGGGGACAGGTACACTGAAGCTTTCTTT
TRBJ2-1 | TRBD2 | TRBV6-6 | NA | CASSSRFPGLAGQIAYNEQFF | TGTGCCAGCAGCAGTCGCTTCCCGGGACTAGCGGGACAAATTGCCTACAATGAGCAGTTCTTC
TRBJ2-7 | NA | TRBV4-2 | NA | CASSLGGGRDEQYF | TGTGCCAGCAGCCTAGGGGGAGGGCGGGACGAGCAGTACTTC
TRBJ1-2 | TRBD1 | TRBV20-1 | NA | CSASGTGNYGYTF | TGCAGTGCTAGTGGGACAGGGAACTATGGCTACACCTTC
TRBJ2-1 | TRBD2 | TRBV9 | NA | CASSVYRAGAYNEQFF | TGTGCCAGCAGCGTATACCGAGCGGGAGCCTACAATGAGCAGTTCTTC
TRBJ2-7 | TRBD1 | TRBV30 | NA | CASSTGGVYEQYF | TGTGCCTCCTCGACAGGGGGTGTGTACGAGCAGTACTTC
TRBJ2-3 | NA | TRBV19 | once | CASSRGNTQYF | TGTGCCAGTAGCCGGGGTAATACGCAGTATTTT